This TCR beta chain was recorded in a study of stem cell transplantation in POMP-related autoinflammatory disease. Assay: immunoSEQ multiplex PCR; the TCRdb copy retains only in-frame clones and omits some. This sample carries some 70,000 clones, approximately 91% of them seen once, and the ten largest clones take 0.6% to 0.8%. Germline V gene lookup returns CDR1 MNHEY and CDR2 SMNVEV (reference sequence). This CDR3 has 16 amino acids. After removal of 9 bases from V and 2 bases from J, the junction contained 12 bases not matched to a gene. The V and J genes are TRBV27 and TRBJ2-3, with 9 bases identical to TRBD1. The material was CD4+ T cells from PBMCs, obtained after stem cell transplantation. The TCR was taken from a human patient with POMP-related autoinflammation and immune dysregulation (PRAID). Some of the T cells might come from the graft donor. CDR3 region: CARDDPGQGPTDTQYF. The CDR3, as DNA: TGTGCCAGAGATGACCCGGGACAGGGACCCACAGATACGCAGTATTTT.